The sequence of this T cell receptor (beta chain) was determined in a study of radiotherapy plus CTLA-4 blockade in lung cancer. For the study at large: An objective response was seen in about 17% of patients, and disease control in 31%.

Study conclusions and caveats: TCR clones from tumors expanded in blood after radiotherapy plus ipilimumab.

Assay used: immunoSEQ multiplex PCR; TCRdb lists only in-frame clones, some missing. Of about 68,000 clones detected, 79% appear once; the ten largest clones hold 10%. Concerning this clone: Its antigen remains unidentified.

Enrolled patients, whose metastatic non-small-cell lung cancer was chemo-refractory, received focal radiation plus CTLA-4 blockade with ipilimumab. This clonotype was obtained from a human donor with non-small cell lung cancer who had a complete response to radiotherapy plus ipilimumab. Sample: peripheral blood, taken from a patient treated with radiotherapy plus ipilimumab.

CDR3 coding DNA: TGCGCCAGCAGCCAAGATGTAGCGGGAGGGTACAATGAGCAGTTCTTC. It is translated as CASSQDVAGGYNEQFF. V is TRBV4-3 and J is TRBJ2-1; 11 bases match TRBD2. Germline CDR1 and CDR2: LGHNA and YSLEER. Germline trimming cut 0 bases from V and 4 bases from J; bases unmatched to any gene: 2. This CDR3 region has 16 residues.